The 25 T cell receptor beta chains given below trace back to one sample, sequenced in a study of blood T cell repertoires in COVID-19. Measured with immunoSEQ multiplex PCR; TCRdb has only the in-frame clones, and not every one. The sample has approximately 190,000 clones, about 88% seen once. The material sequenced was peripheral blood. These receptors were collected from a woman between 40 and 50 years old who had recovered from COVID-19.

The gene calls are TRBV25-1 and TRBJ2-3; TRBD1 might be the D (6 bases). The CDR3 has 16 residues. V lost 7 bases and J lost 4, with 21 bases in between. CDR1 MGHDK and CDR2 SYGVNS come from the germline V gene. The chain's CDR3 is CASTPDSPDHADTQYF. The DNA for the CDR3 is TGTGCCAGCACCCCGGACAGCCCTGATCACGCAGATACGCAGTATTTT.

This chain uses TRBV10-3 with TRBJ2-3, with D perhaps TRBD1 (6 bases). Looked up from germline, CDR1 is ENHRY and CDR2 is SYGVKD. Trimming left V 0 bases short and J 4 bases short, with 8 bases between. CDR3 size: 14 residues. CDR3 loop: CAISESKGADTQYF. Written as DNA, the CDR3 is TGTGCCATCAGTGAGTCCAAGGGGGCAGATACGCAGTATTTT.

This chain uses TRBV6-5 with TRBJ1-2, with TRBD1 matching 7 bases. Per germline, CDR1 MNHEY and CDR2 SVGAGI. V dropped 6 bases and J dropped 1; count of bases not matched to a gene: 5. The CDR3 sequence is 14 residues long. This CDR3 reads CASRRDSLNYGYTF. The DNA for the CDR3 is TGTGCCAGCAGAAGGGACAGCCTTAACTATGGCTACACCTTC.

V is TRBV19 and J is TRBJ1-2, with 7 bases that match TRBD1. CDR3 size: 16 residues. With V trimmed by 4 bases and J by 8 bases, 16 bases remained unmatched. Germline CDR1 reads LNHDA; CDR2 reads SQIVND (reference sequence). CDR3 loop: CASSTSRGQPGGGYTF. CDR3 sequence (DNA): TGTGCCAGTAGTACCTCGAGGGGGCAGCCTGGAGGCGGCTACACCTTC. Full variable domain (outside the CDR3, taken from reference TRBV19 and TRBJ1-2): DGGITQSPKYLFRKEGQNVTLSCEQNLNHDAMYWYRQDPGQGLRLIYYSQIVNDFQKGDIAEGYSVSREKKESFPLTVTSAQKNPTAFYLCASSTSRGQPGGGYTFGSGTRLTVV.

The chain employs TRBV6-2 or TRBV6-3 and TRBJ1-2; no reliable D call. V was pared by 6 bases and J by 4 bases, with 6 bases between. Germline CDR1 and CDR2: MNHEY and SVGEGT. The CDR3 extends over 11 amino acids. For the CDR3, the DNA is TGTGCCAGCAGCTCGTTCTATGGCTACACCTTC. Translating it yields CASSSFYGYTF.

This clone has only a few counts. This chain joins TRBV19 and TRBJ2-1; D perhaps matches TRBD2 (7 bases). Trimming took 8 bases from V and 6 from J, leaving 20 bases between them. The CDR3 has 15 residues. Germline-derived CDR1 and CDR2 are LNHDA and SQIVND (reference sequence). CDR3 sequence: CASSTWGGRGNEQFF. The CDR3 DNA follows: TGTGCCAGTTCGACTTGGGGGGGCAGGGGCAATGAGCAGTTCTTC.

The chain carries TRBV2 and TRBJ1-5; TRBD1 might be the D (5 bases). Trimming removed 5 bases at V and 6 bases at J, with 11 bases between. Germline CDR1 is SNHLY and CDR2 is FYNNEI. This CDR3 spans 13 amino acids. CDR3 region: CASSSGFLQPQHF. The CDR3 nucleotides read TGTGCCAGCAGTTCAGGGTTTCTTCAGCCCCAGCATTTT.

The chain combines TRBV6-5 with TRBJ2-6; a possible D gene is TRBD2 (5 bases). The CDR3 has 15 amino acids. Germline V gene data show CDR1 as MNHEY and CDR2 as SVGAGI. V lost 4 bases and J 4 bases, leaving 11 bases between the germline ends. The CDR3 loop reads CASSSEARGANVLTF. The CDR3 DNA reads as TGTGCCAGCAGTTCGGAGGCGCGAGGGGCCAACGTCCTGACTTTC.

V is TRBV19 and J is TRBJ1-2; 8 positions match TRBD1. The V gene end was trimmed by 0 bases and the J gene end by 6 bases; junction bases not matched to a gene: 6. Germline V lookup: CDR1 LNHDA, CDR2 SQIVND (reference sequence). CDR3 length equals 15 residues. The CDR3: CASSIDRGRRNGYTF. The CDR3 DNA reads TGTGCCAGTAGTATAGACAGGGGGCGCAGAAATGGCTACACCTTC.

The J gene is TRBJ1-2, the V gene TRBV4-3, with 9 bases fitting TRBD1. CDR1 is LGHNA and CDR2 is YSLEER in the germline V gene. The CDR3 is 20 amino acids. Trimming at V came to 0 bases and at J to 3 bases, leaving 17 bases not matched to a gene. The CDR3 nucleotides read TGCGCCAGCAGCCAAGATTCCTCCCCCCGGTGGGACAGGGACGACTATGGCTACACCTTC. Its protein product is CASSQDSSPRWDRDDYGYTF.

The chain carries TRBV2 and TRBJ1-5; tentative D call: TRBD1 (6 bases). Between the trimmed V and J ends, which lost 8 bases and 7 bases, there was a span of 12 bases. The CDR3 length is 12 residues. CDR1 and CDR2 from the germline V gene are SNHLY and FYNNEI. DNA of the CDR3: TGTGCCAGCGGAGAACAGGGCCAGCCCCAGCATTTT. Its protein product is CASGEQGQPQHF.

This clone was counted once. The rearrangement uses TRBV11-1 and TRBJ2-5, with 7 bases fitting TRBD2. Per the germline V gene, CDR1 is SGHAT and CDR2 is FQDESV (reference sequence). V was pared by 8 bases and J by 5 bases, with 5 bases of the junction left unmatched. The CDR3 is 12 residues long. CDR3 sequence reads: CASAEGGETQYF. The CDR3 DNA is TGTGCCAGCGCAGAGGGAGGGGAGACCCAGTACTTC.

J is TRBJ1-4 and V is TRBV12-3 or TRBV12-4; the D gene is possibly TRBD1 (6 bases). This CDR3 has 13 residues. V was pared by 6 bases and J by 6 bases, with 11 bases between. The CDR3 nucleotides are TGTGCCAGCAGCCGGCAGGGGTATGAAAAACTGTTTTTT. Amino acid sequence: CASSRQGYEKLFF.

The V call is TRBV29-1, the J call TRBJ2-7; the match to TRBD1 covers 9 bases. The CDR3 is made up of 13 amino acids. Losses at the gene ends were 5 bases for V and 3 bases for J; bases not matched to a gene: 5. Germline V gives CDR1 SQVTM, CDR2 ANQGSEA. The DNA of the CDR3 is TGCAGCGTTTCCGGGACAGGGCTCTACGAGCAGTACTTC. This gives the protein CSVSGTGLYEQYF.

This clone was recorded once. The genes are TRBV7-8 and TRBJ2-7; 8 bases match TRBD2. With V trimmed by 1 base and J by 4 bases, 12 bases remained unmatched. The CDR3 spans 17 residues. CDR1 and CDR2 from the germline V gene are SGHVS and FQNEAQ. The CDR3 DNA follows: TGTGCCAGCAGCTTAGACTCGGGAGCGGGAGTGGGGTACGAGCAGTACTTC. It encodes CASSLDSGAGVGYEQYF.

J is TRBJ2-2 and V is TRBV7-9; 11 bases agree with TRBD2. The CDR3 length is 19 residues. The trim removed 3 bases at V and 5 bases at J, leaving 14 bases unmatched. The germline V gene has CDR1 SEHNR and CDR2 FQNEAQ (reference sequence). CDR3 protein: CASSFPLLIAGGETGELFF. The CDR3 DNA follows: TGTGCCAGCAGCTTTCCGCTTCTAATAGCGGGAGGGGAGACCGGGGAGCTGTTTTTT.

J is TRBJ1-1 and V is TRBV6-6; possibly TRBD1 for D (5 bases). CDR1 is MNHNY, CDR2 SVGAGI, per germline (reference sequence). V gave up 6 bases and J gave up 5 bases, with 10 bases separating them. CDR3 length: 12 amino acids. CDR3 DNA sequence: TGTGCCAGCAGACCAACAGGAACTGAAGCTTTCTTT. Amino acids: CASRPTGTEAFF.

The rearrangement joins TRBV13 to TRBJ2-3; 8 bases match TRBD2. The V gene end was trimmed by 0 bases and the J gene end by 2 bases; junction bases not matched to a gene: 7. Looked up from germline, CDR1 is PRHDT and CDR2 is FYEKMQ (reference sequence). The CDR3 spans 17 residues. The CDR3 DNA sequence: TGTGCCAGCAGCTTAGGTTTCGGCGGGAGGTCCACAGATACGCAGTATTTT. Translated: CASSLGFGGRSTDTQYF.

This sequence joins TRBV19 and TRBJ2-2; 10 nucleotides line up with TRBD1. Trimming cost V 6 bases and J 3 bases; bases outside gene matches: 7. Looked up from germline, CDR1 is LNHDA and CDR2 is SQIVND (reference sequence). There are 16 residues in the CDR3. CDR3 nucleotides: TGTGCCAGTAGCCCTTTCGGACAGGGGGACACCGGGGAGCTGTTTTTT. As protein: CASSPFGQGDTGELFF.

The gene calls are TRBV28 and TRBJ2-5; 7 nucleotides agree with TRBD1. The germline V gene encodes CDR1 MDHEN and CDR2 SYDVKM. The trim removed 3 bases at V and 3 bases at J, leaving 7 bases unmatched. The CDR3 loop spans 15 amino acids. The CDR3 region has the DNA TGTGCCAGCAGTTTCACCGGACAGGAGAAAGAGACCCAGTACTTC. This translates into CASSFTGQEKETQYF.

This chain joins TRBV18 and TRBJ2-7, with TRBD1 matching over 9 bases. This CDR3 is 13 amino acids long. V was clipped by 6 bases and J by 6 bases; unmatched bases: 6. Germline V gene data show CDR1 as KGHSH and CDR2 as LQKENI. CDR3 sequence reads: CASSPGTGIEQYF. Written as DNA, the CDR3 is TGTGCCAGCTCCCCCGGGACAGGGATCGAGCAGTACTTC.

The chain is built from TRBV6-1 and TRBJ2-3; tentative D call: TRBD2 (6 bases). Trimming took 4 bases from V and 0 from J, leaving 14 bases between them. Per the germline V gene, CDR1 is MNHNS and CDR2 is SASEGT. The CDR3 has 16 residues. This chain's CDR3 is CASSGYSGPSTDTQYF. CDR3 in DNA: TGTGCCAGCAGTGGTTATAGCGGACCTAGCACAGATACGCAGTATTTT.

CDR3 sequence reads: CAGRDLARSTDTQYF. The CDR3 coding sequence is TGTGCCGGAAGGGACCTAGCGAGGAGCACAGATACGCAGTATTTT. The chain combines TRBV21-1 with TRBJ2-3; the table gives TRBD2 as D, unverified against the DNA. TRBV21-1 is noted as a pseudogene. The length of the CDR3 is 15 residues.

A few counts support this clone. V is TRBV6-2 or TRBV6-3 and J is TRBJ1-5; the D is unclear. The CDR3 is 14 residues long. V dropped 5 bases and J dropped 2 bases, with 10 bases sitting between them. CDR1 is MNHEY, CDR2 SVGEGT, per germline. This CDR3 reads CASSHGPGNQPQHF. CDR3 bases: TGTGCCAGCAGTCATGGGCCTGGCAATCAGCCCCAGCATTTT.

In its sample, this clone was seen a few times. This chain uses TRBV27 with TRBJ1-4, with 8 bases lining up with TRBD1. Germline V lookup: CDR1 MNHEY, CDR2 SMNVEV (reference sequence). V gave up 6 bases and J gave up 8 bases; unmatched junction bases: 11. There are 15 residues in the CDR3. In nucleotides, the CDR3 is TGTGCCAGCAGGATGATTCAGGGGGCGGGCGAAAAACTGTTTTTT. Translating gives CASRMIQGAGEKLFF.